These 25 T cell receptor beta chains share one sample of origin, sequenced in a study of OX40 agonist ivuxolimab in advanced cancers. TCRdb's copy holds only in-frame clones and misses some; the assay was immunoSEQ multiplex PCR. The sample holds fewer than 85,000 clones, approximately 89% seen once. Sequencing used CD4+ or CD8+ T cells sorted from blood, obtained in a trial of the OX40 agonist ivuxolimab. The receptors shown here come from an adult with an advanced solid tumor such as melanoma, head and neck, liver or kidney cancer.

V is TRBV9 and J is TRBJ2-2, with TRBD1 matching over 7 bases. J gave up 6 bases and V 4 bases, and 3 bases lay outside the gene matches. The CDR3 has 13 amino acids. Germline assignment: CDR1 SGDLS and CDR2 YYNGEE. CDR3 DNA: TGTGCCAGCAGCCTAGACAGGGCCGGGGAGCTGTTTTTT. Protein product: CASSLDRAGELFF.

The gene calls are TRBV19 and TRBJ2-5; D may be TRBD1 (6 bases). Looked up from germline, CDR1 is LNHDA and CDR2 is SQIVND (reference sequence). V shed 4 bases and J shed 5 bases, with 20 bases lying between them. This CDR3 has 16 residues. CDR3 in amino acids: CASSTRQDFFPETQYF. CDR3 coding DNA: TGTGCCAGTAGTACCCGACAGGATTTCTTCCCGGAGACCCAGTACTTC.

The chain couples TRBV5-1 to TRBJ2-3, with D unresolved. The CDR3 has 15 amino acids. Germline V CDR1 and CDR2: SGHRS, YFSETQ. V lost 0 bases, J lost 0 bases, and 8 bases lay in between. In DNA form, the CDR3 reads TGCGCCAGCAGCTTGGTAGTAACTAGCACAGATACGCAGTATTTT. Translating it yields CASSLVVTSTDTQYF.

The chain uses TRBV18 and TRBJ2-7; 9 positions agree with TRBD1. In germline, CDR1 is KGHSH, CDR2 LQKENI. CDR3 length: 16 amino acids. J lost 5 bases, V lost 3 bases, and 11 bases had no gene match. In DNA, the CDR3 is TGTGCCAGCTCACCTTTCTTACAGGGGGCTGTCGACGAGCAGTACTTC. Translated, it gives CASSPFLQGAVDEQYF.

This chain joins TRBV9 and TRBJ2-1; 8 nucleotides match TRBD2. V shed 0 bases, J shed 7 bases, and the junction held 3 bases outside the gene matches. The length of the CDR3 is 14 residues. Germline V gene lookup returns CDR1 SGDLS and CDR2 YYNGEE. CDR3 region: CASSVGLAMNEQFF. The CDR3 coding sequence is TGTGCCAGCAGCGTAGGACTAGCGATGAATGAGCAGTTCTTC.

This chain uses TRBV7-8 with TRBJ1-2, with 8 bases matching TRBD1. The germline V gene encodes CDR1 SGHVS and CDR2 FQNEAQ. This CDR3 has 13 amino acids. The V gene end was trimmed by 3 bases and the J gene end by 8 bases; junction bases not matched to a gene: 5. CDR3 protein: CASSLDREMGYTF. CDR3 DNA sequence: TGTGCCAGCAGCTTGGACAGGGAAATGGGCTACACCTTC.

The genes are TRBV4-2 and TRBJ1-4; TRBD1 is a possible D gene (5 bases). This CDR3 spans 16 amino acids. Germline values: CDR1 LGHNA, CDR2 YNFKEQ. V was trimmed by 2 bases and J by 0 bases, leaving 10 bases between them. The CDR3 reads CASSQRGAATNEKLFF. The CDR3 nucleotides are TGTGCCAGCAGCCAAAGGGGAGCTGCAACTAATGAAAAACTGTTTTTT.

V usage is TRBV7-9 and J usage is TRBJ2-1; no reliable D call. Trimming left V 5 bases short and J 8 bases short, with 19 bases between. This CDR3 contains 15 residues. Germline CDR1 SEHNR, CDR2 FQNEAQ (reference sequence). The CDR3 region is CASSTGEIGRDEQFF. The CDR3 nucleotides read TGTGCCAGCAGCACCGGAGAGATCGGACGGGATGAGCAGTTCTTC.

The genes are TRBV7-9 and TRBJ2-3, with a tentative D call TRBD1 (7 bases). The CDR3 covers 16 residues. The V end lost 5 bases, the J end lost 4 bases, and 19 bases lay between the germline ends. Germline values: CDR1 SEHNR, CDR2 FQNEAQ (reference sequence). The DNA for the CDR3 is TGTGCCAGCAGCGCGGGACAGCTTATCGGTCCAGATACGCAGTATTTT. Protein: CASSAGQLIGPDTQYF. The full variable domain, completed using reference TRBV7-9 and TRBJ2-3, is DTGVSQNPRHKITKRGQNVTFRCDPISEHNRLYWYRQTLGQGPEFLTYFQNEAQLEKSRLLSDRFSAERPKGSFSTLEIQRTEQGDSAMYLCASSAGQLIGPDTQYFGPGTRLTVL.

The chain combines TRBV7-8 with TRBJ2-3, with unresolved D. The CDR3 has 11 amino acids. Trimming left V 4 bases short and J 3 bases short, with 2 bases between. Germline V gene data show CDR1 as SGHVS and CDR2 as FQNEAQ. CDR3 protein: CASSSTDTQYF. The DNA of the CDR3 is TGTGCCAGCAGCTCTACAGATACGCAGTATTTT.

The rearrangement joins TRBV29-1 to TRBJ2-3, with no clear D. The V and J ends lost 5 bases and 2 bases respectively, with 11 bases between them. This CDR3 spans 13 amino acids. The germline V gene encodes CDR1 SQVTM and CDR2 ANQGSEA. Written as DNA, the CDR3 is TGCAGCGTTCTCACAGCCGACACAGATACGCAGTATTTT. This encodes CSVLTADTDTQYF.

This clone has a single count. The chain carries TRBV18 and TRBJ2-7, with 9 bases that match TRBD1. The CDR3 is 14 residues long. Germline-derived CDR1 and CDR2 are KGHSH and LQKENI. The ends lost 8 bases at V and 12 bases at J; junction bases unmatched: 17. The DNA of the CDR3 is TGTGCCAGCCAAGCCGGGACAGGGACAACAACGAGGTACTTC. It is translated as CASQAGTGTTTRYF.

This chain uses TRBV11-2 with TRBJ2-7; D tentatively reads TRBD1 or TRBD2 (5 bases each). CDR3 length: 11 residues. CDR1 is SGHAT and CDR2 is FQNNGV in the germline V gene. The V end lost 5 bases, the J end lost 9 bases, and 11 bases lay between the germline ends. In nucleotides, the CDR3 is TGTGCCAGCAGCGAGGGGCCTGCGCAGTACTTC. This codes for CASSEGPAQYF.

This sequence joins TRBV28 and TRBJ2-7; 7 bases are a match to TRBD1. The CDR3 consists of 15 residues. The germline gives CDR1 MDHEN, CDR2 SYDVKM. The V gene end was trimmed by 5 bases and the J gene end by 8 bases; junction bases not matched to a gene: 15. As DNA, the CDR3 is TGTGCCAGCAGTCCTAACAGGGAAGGGGGCGGGCAGCAGTACTTC. It specifies CASSPNREGGGQQYF.

The chain carries TRBV9 and TRBJ2-3, with 12 bases identical to TRBD2. The length of the CDR3 is 14 residues. J gave up 7 bases and V 9 bases, and 9 bases lay outside the gene matches. CDR1 is SGDLS and CDR2 is YYNGEE in the germline V gene. The CDR3 loop reads CATAPTSGSYTQYF. The CDR3, as DNA: TGTGCCACCGCACCGACTAGCGGGAGTTATACGCAGTATTTT.

The V gene is TRBV5-4, the J gene TRBJ2-7; D is possibly TRBD2 (6 bases). V was cut by 0 bases and J by 2 bases, with 12 bases left in between. The CDR3 is 15 amino acids. From germline, CDR1 is SGHNT and CDR2 YYREEE (reference sequence). The CDR3 reads CASSLAGDLTYEQYF. CDR3 bases: TGTGCCAGCAGCTTGGCGGGGGACCTTACCTACGAGCAGTACTTC. The full variable domain, rest sourced from reference TRBV5-4 and TRBJ2-7, is ETGVTQSPTHLIKTRGQQVTLRCSSQSGHNTVSWYQQALGQGPQFIFQYYREEENGRGNFPPRFSGLQFPNYSSELNVNALELDDSALYLCASSLAGDLTYEQYFGPGTRLTVT.

The chain joins TRBV5-4 to TRBJ2-5, with D possibly matching TRBD2 (7 bases). The CDR3 has 16 amino acids. Germline CDR1 SGHNT, CDR2 YYREEE (reference sequence). Trimming cost V 1 base and J 5 bases, with 18 bases left between them. The CDR3, as DNA: TGTGCCAGCAGCTTGTTGGGCGGGGGCCCGGGGGAGACCCAGTACTTC. Protein: CASSLLGGGPGETQYF.

The chain carries TRBV29-1 and TRBJ2-6; a possible D gene is TRBD1 (5 bases). Germline-derived CDR1 and CDR2 are SQVTM and ANQGSEA. Trimming removed 7 bases at V and 3 bases at J, with 13 bases between. The CDR3 length is 14 residues. The CDR3 DNA follows: TGCAGCGCCCTGACAGATTTTGGGGCCAACGTCCTGACTTTC. Its translation: CSALTDFGANVLTF.

The chain carries TRBV7-8 and TRBJ1-2, with TRBD1 as a possible D gene (6 bases). The CDR3 contains 13 residues. The germline V gene has CDR1 SGHVS and CDR2 FQNEAQ. Trimming took 1 base from V and 5 from J, leaving 8 bases between them. DNA of the CDR3: TGTGCCAGCAGCTTAGGGGGGACATATGGCTACACCTTC. The encoded protein is CASSLGGTYGYTF.

The rearrangement links TRBV6-6 to TRBJ2-7; D is ambiguous. V dropped 6 bases and J dropped 3 bases, with 6 bases sitting between them. The CDR3 has 11 residues. Germline loops: CDR1 MNHNY, CDR2 SVGAGI (reference sequence). CDR3 nucleotide sequence: TGTGCCAGCAGCCCACACTACGAGCAGTACTTC. Translating it yields CASSPHYEQYF.

This clone was seen only once. V gene TRBV5-5 combines with J gene TRBJ2-7, with a possible D match to TRBD1 (7 bases). Per germline, CDR1 SGHKS and CDR2 YYEKEE (reference sequence). V lost 1 base and J 6 bases, leaving 17 bases between the germline ends. This CDR3 is 15 amino acids long. CDR3 in amino acids: CASSLSGGTVSEQYF. The CDR3 bases are TGTGCCAGCAGCTTGTCCGGCGGGACAGTAAGCGAGCAGTACTTC.

The chain uses TRBV5-1 and TRBJ2-3; no firm D call. The germline V and J ends were trimmed by 6 bases and 0 bases, with 11 bases remaining between them. Germline CDR1 reads SGHRS; CDR2 reads YFSETQ. The CDR3 contains 14 residues. CDR3 loop: CASNYPSSTDTQYF. The CDR3 nucleotides read TGCGCCAGCAATTATCCCTCTAGCACAGATACGCAGTATTTT.

This chain connects TRBV6-1 to TRBJ2-1; unclear D gene. This CDR3 has 13 amino acids. Trimming took 7 bases from V and 0 from J, leaving 7 bases between them. Germline V gives CDR1 MNHNS, CDR2 SASEGT. The CDR3: CASTESSYNEQFF. The CDR3 DNA follows: TGTGCCAGCACCGAGAGCTCCTACAATGAGCAGTTCTTC.

The chain joins TRBV6-1 to TRBJ1-3; TRBD1 might be the D (5 bases). Germline assignment: CDR1 MNHNS and CDR2 SASEGT. V gave up 8 bases and J gave up 0 bases, with 14 bases separating them. The CDR3 spans 15 residues. The CDR3: CASGKGVPSGNTIYF. The CDR3 DNA is TGTGCCAGCGGGAAAGGGGTCCCCTCTGGAAACACCATATATTTT.

This clone was counted once. The genes are TRBV18 and TRBJ2-1; tentatively, D is TRBD1 or TRBD2 (5 bases each). Germline CDR1 is KGHSH and CDR2 is LQKENI. This CDR3 is 17 amino acids long. Deletions cut 6 bases from V and 6 bases from J, with 24 bases between. The CDR3 spells CASSLDPGPGGRNEQFF. The CDR3 DNA reads TGTGCCAGCTCCCTTGACCCGGGACCAGGAGGACGCAATGAGCAGTTCTTC.